These 14 T cell receptor beta chains were sequenced from one sample in a study of Ad26.COV2.S vaccination and SARS-CoV-2 variants (dated by TCRdb to 2020 to 2022). The library was prepared using the immunoSEQ multiplex PCR assay. This immuneACCESS table, as held by TCRdb, lists in-frame sequences with V and J called but not all clones. Of the missing ones, under half trace to an unresolved V gene in checked studies; the others have no known cause. Within this sample are 330,000 or so clones, with under 90% of them counted one time only. The ten largest clones take up approximately 5.8% of the sample. The treatment or condition label on this specimen signifies: about 20 received Ad26.COV2.S at low or high dose, single or two shots; about 5 received placebo; per-sample allocation not given. For vaccine and placebo recipients, repertoires were sequenced using samples collected on day 63 after the first injection.

Here the sequenced sample was peripheral blood, taken in a trial of Ad26.COV2.S vaccine versus placebo. The receptor set was obtained from a person aged 18-65 years who received the Ad26.COV2.S COVID-19 vaccine or a placebo.

The chain has TRBV18 and TRBJ2-7; D call uncertain. V was clipped by 6 bases and J by 2 bases, with 11 bases between them. CDR3 length: 13 amino acids. CDR1 and CDR2 (germline): KGHSH, LQKENI. The CDR3 loop reads CASSTGTAYEQYV. CDR3 DNA: TGTGCCAGCTCCACCGGAACAGCCTACGAGCAGTACGTC.

CDR3: CASSSPHRKPQHF. CDR3 bases: TGTGCCAGCAGCTCCCCACACAGGAAGCCCCAGCATTTT. The chain carries TRBV7-2 and TRBJ1-5; perhaps TRBD1 as D (5 bases). This CDR3 has 13 residues. V gave up 4 bases and J gave up 8 bases, with 12 bases separating them. Germline V lookup: CDR1 SGHTA, CDR2 FQGNSA.

This chain connects TRBV11-2 to TRBJ2-1; 8 bases align to TRBD2. V gave up 2 bases and J gave up 7 bases; unmatched junction bases: 7. Germline loops: CDR1 SGHAT, CDR2 FQNNGV. This CDR3 is 15 amino acids long. The CDR3 DNA reads as TGTGCCAGCAGCTTAATCGGGGGGGCCGTAAATGAGCAGTTCTTC. Translating gives CASSLIGGAVNEQFF.

The chain carries TRBV28 and TRBJ2-2; D possibly corresponds to TRBD1 (6 bases). This CDR3 has 16 amino acids. Deletions cut 10 bases from V and 0 bases from J, with 18 bases between. CDR1 is MDHEN and CDR2 is SYDVKM in the germline V gene. The CDR3 nucleotides are TGTGCCACTATACTATGGACAGCAGCGAACACCGGGGAGCTGTTTTTT. As protein: CATILWTAANTGELFF.

V usage is TRBV2 and J usage is TRBJ1-2, with TRBD1 identical over 7 bases. Germline V lookup: CDR1 SNHLY, CDR2 FYNNEI. Trimming at V came to 10 bases and at J to 2 bases, leaving 7 bases not matched to a gene. The CDR3 is made up of 13 amino acids. The CDR3 sequence: CANIFRGNYGYTF. CDR3 DNA sequence: TGTGCCAACATTTTCAGGGGGAACTATGGCTACACCTTC.

J is TRBJ2-1 and V is TRBV4-2; D is unresolved. V was clipped by 4 bases and J by 3 bases, with 19 bases between them. The CDR3 runs 17 residues. Per the germline V gene, CDR1 is LGHNA and CDR2 is YNFKEQ. The CDR3 loop is CASSPAPGSTHYNEQFF. DNA for the CDR3: TGTGCCAGCAGCCCCGCCCCTGGGTCGACCCACTACAATGAGCAGTTCTTC.

In the case of this clone: The sample contains more than one DNA sequence encoding this CDR3. This chain uses TRBV7-9 with TRBJ1-1; D is uncertain. Germline CDR1 reads SEHNR; CDR2 reads FQNEAQ (reference sequence). The V end was cut by 2 bases, the J end by 5 bases, with 6 bases between. This CDR3 contains 12 residues. The CDR3 loop is CASSLLATEAFF. The CDR3 nucleotides read TGTGCCAGCAGCTTACTTGCTACTGAAGCTTTCTTT. Variable domain in full (rest from reference TRBV7-9 and TRBJ1-1): DTGVSQNPRHKITKRGQNVTFRCDPISEHNRLYWYRQTLGQGPEFLTYFQNEAQLEKSRLLSDRFSAERPKGSFSTLEIQRTEQGDSAMYLCASSLLATEAFFGQGTRLTVV.

This rearrangement joins TRBV4-1 to TRBJ1-1, with unresolved D. CDR1 and CDR2 from the germline V gene are MGHRA and YSYEKL. The CDR3 loop spans 14 amino acids. V gave up 3 bases and J gave up 5 bases, with 13 bases separating them. CDR3 in DNA: TGCGCCAGCAGCCACCCAGTCTATGGGACTGAAGCTTTCTTT. Protein product: CASSHPVYGTEAFF.

V gene TRBV11-3 combines with J gene TRBJ2-1; 10 bases map to TRBD2. V shed 5 bases, J shed 8 bases, and the junction held 9 bases outside the gene matches. The germline CDR1 and CDR2 sequences are SGHNT and YENEEA. The CDR3 has 15 amino acids. CDR3 sequence (DNA): TGTGCCAGCAGCCCGAGCGGGAGGGCCAGCGATGAGCAGTTCTTC. Translating gives CASSPSGRASDEQFF.

This chain uses TRBV15 with TRBJ2-7; D gene unclear. CDR1 is LNHNV and CDR2 is YYDKDF in the germline V gene (reference sequence). V dropped 0 bases and J dropped 2 bases, with 11 bases sitting between them. This CDR3 region has 15 residues. The CDR3 reads CATSRDGSGTYEQYF. The CDR3 nucleotides read TGTGCCACCAGCAGAGACGGGTCCGGAACCTACGAGCAGTACTTC.

The V and J genes are TRBV4-3 and TRBJ2-7; TRBD2 matches 7 bases. Germline V CDR1 and CDR2: LGHNA, YSLEER. V shed 0 bases and J 0 bases; nucleotides not matched to a gene: 2. This CDR3 spans 15 amino acids. The CDR3 region has the DNA TGCGCCAGCAGCCAAGAACTAGCGTACTCCTACGAGCAGTACTTC. This encodes CASSQELAYSYEQYF.

Written as DNA, the CDR3 is TGTGCCAGCAGTTACCTCTCGGCATCCATTCAGTACTTC. This gives the protein CASSYLSASIQYF. This chain connects TRBV6-2 or TRBV6-3 to TRBJ2-4; D unclear. Germline V gene data show CDR1 as MNHEY and CDR2 as SVGEGT. The CDR3 consists of 13 residues. V lost 2 bases to trimming and J lost 9 bases, with 11 bases between them.

V gene TRBV12-3 or TRBV12-4 combines with J gene TRBJ1-1; D gene uncertain. The CDR3 runs to 12 residues. Trimming stripped 6 bases from V and 3 bases from J, with 8 bases between. The CDR3 DNA sequence: TGTGCCAGCAGGAGCCGGGACACTGAAGCTTTCTTT. It specifies CASRSRDTEAFF.

The chain is built from TRBV7-9 and TRBJ2-2, with TRBD2 as a possible D gene (6 bases). Germline V gene lookup returns CDR1 SEHNR and CDR2 FQNEAQ (reference sequence). The V end was cut by 2 bases, the J end by 7 bases, with 20 bases between. CDR3 length equals 17 residues. For the CDR3, the DNA is TGTGCCAGCAGCTTACGGGGACTCGGCGCTTCTGGCGGGGAGCTGTTTTTT. This translates into CASSLRGLGASGGELFF.